Here is one T cell receptor (beta chain) with its context. This entry belongs to a study of blood T cell repertoires in COVID-19. Per the authors' pipeline: Quantification of nucleated cells was approximated via reference gene primer amplification. Assay used: immunoSEQ multiplex PCR; TCRdb lists only in-frame clones, some missing. The V and J calls and the clone size are those of that table, but D and trimming were determined from the DNA. This sample yields 250,000 to 400,000 clones, of which 88% are seen a single time; 1.6% belongs to the top ten. The J segment lost 4 bases and the V segment lost 2 bases, leaving 9 bases of the junction unmatched. The CDR3 has 16 amino acids. Looked up from germline, CDR1 is SGDLS and CDR2 is YYNGEE.

The sequenced material came from peripheral blood. This chain joins TRBV9 and TRBJ1-2, with 9 bases that match TRBD1. The TCR sequence derives from a woman aged 25 to 45 with COVID-19, enrolled during active disease. The CDR3 reads CASSVFPDRGSYGYTF. Written as DNA, the CDR3 is TGTGCCAGCAGCGTCTTCCCGGACAGGGGAAGCTATGGCTACACCTTC.